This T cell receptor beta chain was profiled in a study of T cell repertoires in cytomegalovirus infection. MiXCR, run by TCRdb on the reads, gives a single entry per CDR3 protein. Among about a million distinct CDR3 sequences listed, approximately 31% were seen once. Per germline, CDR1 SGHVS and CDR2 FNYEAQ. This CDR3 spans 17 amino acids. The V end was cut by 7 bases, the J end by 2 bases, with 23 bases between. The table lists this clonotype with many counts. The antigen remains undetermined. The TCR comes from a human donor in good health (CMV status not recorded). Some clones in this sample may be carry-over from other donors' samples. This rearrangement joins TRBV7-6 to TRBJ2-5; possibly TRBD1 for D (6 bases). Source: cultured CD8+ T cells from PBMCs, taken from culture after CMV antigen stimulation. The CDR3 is CASTPGRTVPSQETQYF. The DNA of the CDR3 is TGTGCCAGCACCCCAGGGCGGACAGTTCCCTCGCAAGAGACCCAGTACTTC. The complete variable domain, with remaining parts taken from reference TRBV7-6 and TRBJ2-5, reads GAGVSQSPRYKVTKRGQDVALRCDPISGHVSLYWYRQALGQGPEFLTYFNYEAQQDKSGLPNDRFSAERPEGSISTLTIQRTEQRDSAMYRCASTPGRTVPSQETQYFGPGTRLLVL.